This TCR beta chain was captured in a study of T cells in Graves' hyperthyroidism and ophthalmopathy. The source material, RNA transcripts, was used to amplify TCR beta CDR3 regions. When the TCR CDR3 underwent first-round RT-PCR, the HTBI primer set was used. Each CDR3 protein is one row after TCRdb ran MiXCR on the multiplex PCR reads. The repertoire has 450,000 to 500,000 distinct CDR3 sequences, around a fifth of them found once; the top ten carry 45% to 50%. This clonotype was seen repeatedly, ten times or more. V lost 4 bases to trimming and J lost 8 bases; unmatched junction nucleotides: 2. The germline V gene encodes CDR1 DFQATT and CDR2 SNEGSKA (reference sequence). This CDR3 has 12 amino acids.

The sample was blood. The clonotype comes from a woman aged 70-85 years with Graves' ophthalmopathy. This chain links TRBV20-1 with TRBJ2-1; 10 nucleotides align to TRBD1. Here the CDR3 DNA reads TGCAGTGCTACGGACAGGGGGTATGAGCAGTTCTTC. Amino acids: CSATDRGYEQFF.